The 17 T cell receptor beta chains given below trace back to one sample, sequenced in a study of shared clonotypes between healthy human individuals (dated by TCRdb to the early 2020s). Receptor libraries were prepared by the immunoSEQ multiplex PCR assay. As stored in TCRdb, this immuneACCESS dataset retains in-frame rearrangements with V and J assigned. A fraction of the clones does not appear; measured against another copy, unresolved V genes explain less than half of the discrepancy, and the remainder lacks a known reason. For this sample the table gives over 1.4 million clones, of which approximately 97% were detected only once. Together, the top ten hold more than 0.9% of the sample. Sequencing was done on a sample of naive CD4+ T cells sorted from blood. Read against the paper, the sample's cell subset or site label means: CD45RA+ positively selected. These receptors were collected from a man aged 25 to 45 in good health.

This chain joins TRBV6-1 and TRBJ2-1, with 7 bases matching TRBD2. Germline CDR1 MNHNS, CDR2 SASEGT. V shed 10 bases and J 1 base; nucleotides not matched to a gene: 7. The CDR3 contains 14 residues. The CDR3 coding sequence is TGTGCCACCACCCCGCGGGGGTCCTACAATGAGCAGTTCTTC. Protein: CATTPRGSYNEQFF.

The chain uses TRBV5-6 and TRBJ2-3; 12 nucleotides match TRBD2. The CDR3 covers 14 residues. V lost 6 bases to trimming and J lost 4 bases; unmatched junction nucleotides: 3. Looked up from germline, CDR1 is SGHDT and CDR2 is YYEEEE. The CDR3 sequence is CASILAGGPDTQYF. The DNA for the CDR3 is TGTGCCAGCATCCTAGCGGGAGGGCCAGATACGCAGTATTTT.

The chain uses TRBV6-6 and TRBJ2-7; TRBD1 agrees at 8 bases. Germline loops: CDR1 MNHNY, CDR2 SVGAGI (reference sequence). The V gene end was trimmed by 5 bases and the J gene end by 4 bases; junction bases not matched to a gene: 10. This CDR3 has 15 residues. The CDR3 protein is CASSPRRGRVYEQYF. In DNA form, the CDR3 reads TGTGCCAGCAGTCCCCGCAGGGGGCGAGTGTACGAGCAGTACTTC.

The rearrangement links TRBV7-2 to TRBJ1-4; TRBD1 is a possible D gene (5 bases). This CDR3 contains 16 residues. V gave up 1 base and J gave up 5 bases, with 14 bases separating them. Germline CDR1 and CDR2: SGHTA and FQGNSA. CDR3 sequence reads: CASSLEGRVLNEKLFF. As DNA, the CDR3 is TGTGCCAGCAGCTTAGAGGGCAGGGTGCTGAATGAAAAACTGTTTTTT.

This chain uses TRBV25-1 with TRBJ1-4; D remains unclear. The CDR3 length is 11 residues. V was shortened by 4 bases and J by 12 bases, with 9 bases between the two germline ends. In germline, CDR1 is MGHDK, CDR2 SYGVNS. CDR3 residues: CASSGRAELFF. The CDR3, as DNA: TGTGCCAGCAGTGGGAGAGCAGAACTGTTTTTT. Looking up the rest from reference TRBV25-1 and TRBJ1-4 gives the full variable domain: EADIYQTPRYLVIGTGKKITLECSQTMGHDKMYWYQQDPGMELHLIHYSYGVNSTEKGDLSSESTVSRIRTEHFPLTLESARPSHTSQYLCASSGRAELFFGSGTQLSVL.

This sequence joins TRBV4-3 and TRBJ2-2, with 9 bases lining up with TRBD2. Unmatched junction bases numbered 8, after V lost 6 bases and J lost 6 bases. Per the germline V gene, CDR1 is LGHNA and CDR2 is YSLEER. The CDR3 contains 15 residues. Here the CDR3 DNA reads TGCGCCAGCAGAGCTATAGCGGGAGTAGCCGGGGAGCTGTTTTTT. Protein sequence: CASRAIAGVAGELFF.

V is TRBV28 and J is TRBJ1-4, with TRBD1 identical over 7 bases. This CDR3 region has 14 residues. With V trimmed by 8 bases and J by 4 bases, 7 bases remained unmatched. CDR1 is MDHEN and CDR2 is SYDVKM in the germline V gene. The CDR3 region has the DNA TGTGCCAGCGGACAGGAGGGGCTTAATGAAAAACTGTTTTTT. Its translation is CASGQEGLNEKLFF.

The rearrangement joins TRBV6-6 to TRBJ1-2; tentatively, D is TRBD1 (6 bases). This CDR3 region has 14 residues. Trimming stripped 7 bases from V and 4 bases from J, with 16 bases between. Per the germline V gene, CDR1 is MNHNY and CDR2 is SVGAGI (reference sequence). The CDR3 nucleotides are TGTGCCAGCACCGGAGGGGGGTCTAGCTATGGCTACACCTTC. Translated, it gives CASTGGGSSYGYTF.

The V and J genes are TRBV7-2 and TRBJ2-7; the D is unclear. Trimming took off 6 bases at V and 6 bases at J, with 15 bases between the two ends. Per the germline V gene, CDR1 is SGHTA and CDR2 is FQGNSA. This CDR3 is built from 13 residues. The CDR3 sequence is CASSQDGLGEQYF. CDR3 in DNA: TGTGCCAGCAGTCAAGATGGGCTCGGCGAGCAGTACTTC.

The chain couples TRBV2 to TRBJ1-5; no firm D call. The germline gives CDR1 SNHLY, CDR2 FYNNEI. The length of the CDR3 is 15 residues. V lost 0 bases and J 1 base, leaving 7 bases between the germline ends. CDR3 protein: CASSEAEGSNQPQHF. DNA of the CDR3: TGTGCCAGCAGTGAAGCGGAAGGGAGCAATCAGCCCCAGCATTTT.

The genes are TRBV18 and TRBJ2-7, with a possible D match to TRBD1 (6 bases). The CDR3 contains 17 residues. Germline V CDR1 and CDR2: KGHSH, LQKENI. V was trimmed by 6 bases and J by 0 bases, leaving 21 bases between them. CDR3 DNA: TGTGCCAGCTCCCCCCCAGGGGCTAGTTCCCCCTCCTACGAGCAGTACTTC. It translates to CASSPPGASSPSYEQYF. Full variable domain (outside the CDR3, taken from reference TRBV18 and TRBJ2-7): NAGVMQNPRHLVRRRGQEARLRCSPMKGHSHVYWYRQLPEEGLKFMVYLQKENIIDESGMPKERFSAEFPKEGPSILRIQQVVRGDSAAYFCASSPPGASSPSYEQYFGPGTRLTVT.

This chain joins TRBV30 and TRBJ2-3, with 7 bases that match TRBD2. Germline V lookup: CDR1 GTSNPN, CDR2 SVGIG (reference sequence). V gave up 0 bases and J gave up 2 bases; unmatched junction bases: 20. The CDR3 consists of 20 residues. For the CDR3, the DNA is TGTGCCTGGAGTGTACTTAGGCTTGGGGGGGACCGAAAGATCACAGATACGCAGTATTTT. Protein product: CAWSVLRLGGDRKITDTQYF.

This sequence joins TRBV5-1 and TRBJ2-1, with TRBD2 matching 7 bases. The CDR3 contains 15 residues. Germline loops: CDR1 SGHRS, CDR2 YFSETQ. J was trimmed by 2 bases and V by 4 bases; bases with no gene match: 6. DNA for the CDR3: TGCGCCAGCAGCGCCTCTAGCGGAGCCTACAATGAGCAGTTCTTC. Encoded protein: CASSASSGAYNEQFF.

CDR3 nucleotide sequence: TGTGCCAGCAGCTTGGGTTTGGGGGGAATGGTCCTCGACGAGCAGTACTTC. Translated: CASSLGLGGMVLDEQYF. The chain couples TRBV5-6 to TRBJ2-7, with a weak D call TRBD2 (6 bases). The CDR3 spans 17 residues. CDR1 is SGHDT and CDR2 is YYEEEE in the germline V gene. Trimming shortened V by 0 bases and J by 5 bases, and 21 bases separated the two germline ends.

This sequence joins TRBV29-1 and TRBJ1-5; weak D call: TRBD1 (6 bases). Germline CDR1 and CDR2: SQVTM and ANQGSEA. The CDR3 runs to 14 residues. Deletions cut 5 bases from V and 0 bases from J, with 11 bases between. The CDR3 sequence is CSVSGTSSNQPQHF. CDR3 in DNA: TGCAGCGTTTCGGGGACATCTAGCAATCAGCCCCAGCATTTT.

The DNA of the CDR3 is TGCAGCGTTGCCCCTTCCCCAATGAACACTGAAGCTTTCTTT. Residues: CSVAPSPMNTEAFF. This chain joins TRBV29-1 and TRBJ1-1, with no clear D. This CDR3 comprises 14 residues. V shed 4 bases and J shed 0 bases, with 12 bases lying between them. Germline-derived CDR1 and CDR2 are SQVTM and ANQGSEA.

This clone has just a few counts. The genes are TRBV7-8 and TRBJ1-1, with 7 positions matching TRBD1. CDR3 length: 15 residues. Germline-derived CDR1 and CDR2 are SGHVS and FQNEAQ. The V and J ends lost 3 bases and 4 bases, in that order; junction bases with no gene match: 8. The CDR3 region is CASSLGTAGSTEAFF. The DNA for the CDR3 is TGTGCCAGCAGCTTGGGGACAGCGGGGTCCACTGAAGCTTTCTTT. Full variable domain (rest looked up from reference TRBV7-8 and TRBJ1-1): GAGVSQSPRYKVAKRGQDVALRCDPISGHVSLFWYQQALGQGPEFLTYFQNEAQLDKSGLPSDRFFAERPEGSVSTLKIQRTQQEDSAVYLCASSLGTAGSTEAFFGQGTRLTVV.